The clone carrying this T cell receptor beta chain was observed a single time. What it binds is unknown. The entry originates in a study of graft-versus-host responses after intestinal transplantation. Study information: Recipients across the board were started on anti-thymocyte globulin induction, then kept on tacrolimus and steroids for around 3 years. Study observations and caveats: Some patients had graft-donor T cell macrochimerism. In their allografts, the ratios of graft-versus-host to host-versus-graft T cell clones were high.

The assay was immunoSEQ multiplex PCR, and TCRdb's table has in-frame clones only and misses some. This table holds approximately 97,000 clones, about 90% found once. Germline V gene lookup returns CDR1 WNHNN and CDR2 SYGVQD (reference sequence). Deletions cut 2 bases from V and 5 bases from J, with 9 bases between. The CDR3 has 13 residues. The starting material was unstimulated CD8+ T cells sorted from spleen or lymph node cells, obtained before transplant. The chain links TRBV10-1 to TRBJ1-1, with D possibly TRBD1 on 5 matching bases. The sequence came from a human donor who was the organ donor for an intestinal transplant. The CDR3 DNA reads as TGCGCCAGCAGTGAGGGTCGGGGGACTGAAGCTTTCTTT. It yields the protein CASSEGRGTEAFF.